This entry lists 3 T cell receptor beta chains sequenced from one sample in a study of beta chain features in type 1 diabetes. Every isolated RNA sample was fully reverse transcribed, so sequencing captured expressed TCRB transcripts. The table came from immunoSEQ multiplex PCR; TCRdb's copy has only in-frame clones and leaves some out. Of about 320,000 clones in the sample, about 14% are singletons; the top ten hold under 8.5%. Sequenced sample: central memory CD4+ T cells from blood. Every receptor here comes from a man aged 25 to 45 in good health.

The chain links TRBV5-4 to TRBJ2-2; unclear D gene. The CDR3 is 12 residues long. Between the trimmed V and J ends, which lost 1 base and 7 bases, there was a span of 5 bases. CDR1 is SGHNT and CDR2 is YYREEE in the germline V gene (reference sequence). CDR3 nucleotides: TGTGCCAGCAGCTTGATGGGCGGGGAGCTGTTTTTT. Translating gives CASSLMGGELFF.

This clone appeared a few times. A junction end diverges from the germline sequence, so it may reflect a read error. The chain combines TRBV7-2 with TRBJ1-5; 7 nucleotides line up with TRBD1. Per germline, CDR1 SGHTA and CDR2 FQGNSA. CDR3 length: 15 amino acids. The CDR3 protein is CASSQDAQGHQPQHF. DNA for the CDR3: TGCGCCAGCAGCCAAGATGCACAGGGGCATCAGCCCCAGCATTTT. The whole variable domain, remainder taken from reference TRBV7-2 and TRBJ1-5, is GAGVSQSPSNKVTEKGKDVELRCDPISGHTALYWYRQSLGQGLEFLIYFQGNSAPDKSGLPSDRFSAERTGGSVSTLTIQRTQQEDSAVYLCASSQDAQGHQPQHFGDGTRLSIL.

This chain joins TRBV2 and TRBJ1-1; D not certain. This CDR3 comprises 13 residues. V dropped 4 bases and J dropped 5 bases, with 11 bases sitting between them. Germline loops: CDR1 SNHLY, CDR2 FYNNEI. CDR3 DNA sequence: TGTGCCAGCAGTGTTTTACGGGGAACTGAAGCTTTCTTT. It encodes CASSVLRGTEAFF. The full variable domain, in which reference TRBV2 and TRBJ1-1 provide the parts outside the CDR3, is EPEVTQTPSHQVTQMGQEVILRCVPISNHLYFYWYRQILGQKVEFLVSFYNNEISEKSEIFDDQFSVERPDGSNFTLKIRSTKLEDSAMYFCASSVLRGTEAFFGQGTRLTVV.